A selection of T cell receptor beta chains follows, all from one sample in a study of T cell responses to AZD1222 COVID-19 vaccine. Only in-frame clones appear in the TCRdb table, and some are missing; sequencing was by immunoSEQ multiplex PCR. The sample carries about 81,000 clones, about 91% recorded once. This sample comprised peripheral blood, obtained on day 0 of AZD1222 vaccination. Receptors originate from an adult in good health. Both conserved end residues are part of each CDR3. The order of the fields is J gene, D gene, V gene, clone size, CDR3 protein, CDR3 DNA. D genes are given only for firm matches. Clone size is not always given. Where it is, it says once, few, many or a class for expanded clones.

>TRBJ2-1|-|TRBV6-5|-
CASSYSSEPHYNEQFF
TGTGCCAGCAGTTACTCTTCGGAGCCTCACTACAATGAGCAGTTCTTC
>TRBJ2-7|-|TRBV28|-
CASKTVNYEQYF
TGTGCCAGCAAGACAGTCAACTACGAGCAGTACTTC
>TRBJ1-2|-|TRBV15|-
CATSRVVNAESIGYTF
TGTGCCACCAGCAGAGTGGTCAACGCTGAGAGTATTGGCTACACCTTC
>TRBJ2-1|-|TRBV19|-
CASWIGRDEQFF
TGTGCCAGTTGGATAGGGCGGGATGAGCAGTTCTTC
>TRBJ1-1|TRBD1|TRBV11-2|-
CASSPRDSLRGAFF
TGTGCCAGCAGCCCTCGGGACAGCCTAAGGGGAGCTTTCTTT
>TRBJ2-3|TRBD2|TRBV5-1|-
CASSVASGRGDTQYF
TGCGCCAGCAGCGTAGCTAGCGGCCGGGGGGATACGCAGTATTTT
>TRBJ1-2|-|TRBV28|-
CASGEQTRNYGYTF
TGTGCCAGCGGAGAACAGACCCGAAACTATGGCTACACCTTC
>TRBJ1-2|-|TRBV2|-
CASSENREAYGYTF
TGTGCCAGCAGTGAGAACAGGGAGGCCTATGGCTACACCTTC
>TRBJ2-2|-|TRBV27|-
CASSPPTGELFF
TGTGCCAGCAGCCCCCCTACCGGGGAGCTGTTTTTT
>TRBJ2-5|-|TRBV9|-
CASSVGRETQYF
TGTGCCAGCAGCGTAGGGCGTGAGACCCAGTACTTC
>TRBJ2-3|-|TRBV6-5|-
CASSWHQRASTDTQYF
TGTGCCAGCAGTTGGCATCAGCGGGCCAGCACAGATACGCAGTATTTT
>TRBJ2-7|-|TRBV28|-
CATSLWVEQYF
TGTGCCACCTCCCTCTGGGTCGAGCAGTACTTC
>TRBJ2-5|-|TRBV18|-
CASSLTIPGVETQYF
TGTGCCAGCTCACTCACCATCCCAGGGGTAGAGACCCAGTACTTC
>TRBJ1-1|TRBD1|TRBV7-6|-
CASSLAGTGGTEAFF
TGTGCCAGCAGCTTAGCCGGGACAGGGGGCACTGAAGCTTTCTTT
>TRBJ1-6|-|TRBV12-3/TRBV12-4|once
CASSRDRDSPLHF
TGTGCCAGCAGTCGGGACCGGGATTCACCCCTCCACTTT
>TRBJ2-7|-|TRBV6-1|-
CASSEGTAAYEQYF
TGTGCCAGCAGTGAAGGGACGGCCGCCTACGAGCAGTACTTC
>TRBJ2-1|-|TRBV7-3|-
CASAGSGSYNEQFF
TGTGCCAGCGCCGGCAGCGGCTCCTACAATGAGCAGTTCTTC
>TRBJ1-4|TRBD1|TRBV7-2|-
CASSPDRGHEKLFF
TGTGCCAGCAGCCCGGACAGGGGGCATGAAAAACTGTTTTTT
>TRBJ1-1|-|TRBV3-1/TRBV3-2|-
CASNSRGGNTEAFF
TGTGCCAGCAACTCCCGTGGGGGCAACACTGAAGCTTTCTTT
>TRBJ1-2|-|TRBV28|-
CASSLSNYGYTF
TGTGCCAGCAGTCTTAGTAACTATGGCTACACCTTC